This T cell receptor (beta chain) was obtained from a study of control samples from healthy donors and cancer patients. Here immunoSEQ multiplex PCR was the method, and the copy in TCRdb shows in-frame clones only, minus some. The sample includes approximately 60,000 clones, over 75% of them seen just once. Germline CDR1 and CDR2: LGHDT and YNNKEL (reference sequence). CDR3 length: 17 residues. V shed 1 base and J shed 1 base, with 15 bases lying between them. The genes are TRBV3-1 (or the pseudogene TRBV3-2) and TRBJ2-3, with a weak D call TRBD2 (6 bases). The sample comprised PBMCs. The clonotype was recovered from a woman aged 45-65 years with colorectal cancer. DNA of the CDR3: TGTGCCAGCAGCCAAGGGGTAGCCGGAGGGGGCACAGATACGCAGTATTTT. It translates to CASSQGVAGGGTDTQYF.